The 16 T cell receptor beta chains given below trace back to one sample, sequenced in a study of blood T cell dynamics during melanoma immunotherapy. Indicated time point: pre-treatment baseline. The data were produced by immunoSEQ multiplex PCR, yet TCRdb's version contains in-frame clones alone and is incomplete. Of around 26,000 clones listed, around nine tenths are singletons. The sequenced sample was blood, obtained from a patient treated with checkpoint blockade. The receptor set was obtained from a human donor with melanoma.

V is TRBV7-8 and J is TRBJ1-4; a weak D match, TRBD1 (6 bases). The CDR3 spans 16 residues. Trimming shortened V by 4 bases and J by 2 bases, and 14 bases separated the two germline ends. The V gene's germline CDR1 is SGHVS and CDR2 FQNEAQ. The CDR3 DNA reads as TGTGCCAGCAGCTATGCCACAGGGAGCACTAATGAAAAACTGTTTTTT. Translating it yields CASSYATGSTNEKLFF.

This chain connects TRBV7-2 to TRBJ2-5, with TRBD1 identical over 7 bases. The germline CDR1 and CDR2 sequences are SGHTA and FQGNSA. V lost 3 bases and J lost 3; bases outside the gene matches: 7. The CDR3 is made up of 15 amino acids. The CDR3 spells CASSFDRAREETQYF. The DNA of the CDR3 is TGTGCCAGCAGCTTCGACAGGGCCCGCGAAGAGACCCAGTACTTC.

CDR3 region: CASSLGQGTGELFF. The DNA of the CDR3 is TGCGCCAGCAGCTTGGGACAGGGCACCGGGGAGCTGTTTTTT. The chain joins TRBV5-1 to TRBJ2-2; 7 bases fit TRBD1. J was trimmed by 4 bases and V by 0 bases; bases with no gene match: 0. The CDR3 consists of 14 residues. Germline V CDR1 and CDR2: SGHRS, YFSETQ.

V is TRBV19 and J is TRBJ2-7, with TRBD2 identical over 11 bases. V lost 7 bases and J lost 3; bases outside the gene matches: 8. The V gene's germline CDR1 is LNHDA and CDR2 SQIVND (reference sequence). The CDR3 length is 15 residues. Written as DNA, the CDR3 is TGTGCCAGTAAGCGCACTAGCGGGAGACTCTACGAGCAGTACTTC. Amino acid sequence: CASKRTSGRLYEQYF.

The rearrangement uses TRBV4-1 and TRBJ2-5; D unresolved. Trimming took off 0 bases at V and 6 bases at J, with 20 bases between the two ends. This CDR3 has 17 amino acids. From germline, CDR1 is MGHRA and CDR2 YSYEKL. CDR3 DNA sequence: TGCGCCAGCAGCCAAGATGGGTCGAGGTTTGATTTTAAGACCCAGTACTTC. Its protein is CASSQDGSRFDFKTQYF.

This clone has just a few counts. The rearrangement links TRBV11-3 to TRBJ2-3; D remains ambiguous. Trimming shortened V by 1 base and J by 5 bases, and 7 bases separated the two germline ends. Germline CDR1 and CDR2: SGHNT and YENEEA. The CDR3 runs 13 residues. Written as DNA, the CDR3 is TGTGCCAGCAGCTTAGGCCGATTAGATACGCAGTATTTT. The encoded protein is CASSLGRLDTQYF.

The genes are TRBV7-9 and TRBJ2-5; no reliable D call. This CDR3 has 11 amino acids. V was clipped by 4 bases and J by 5 bases, with 5 bases between them. Germline lookup yields CDR1 SEHNR and CDR2 FQNEAQ (reference sequence). The CDR3 region is CASSSSETQYF. CDR3 DNA sequence: TGTGCCAGCAGCTCATCGGAGACCCAGTACTTC.

The genes are TRBV6-4 and TRBJ1-2; no firm D call. From germline, CDR1 is MRHNA and CDR2 SNTAGT. V was shortened by 6 bases and J by 0 bases, with 11 bases between the two germline ends. This CDR3 is built from 14 residues. DNA of the CDR3: TGTGCCAGCAGGGACCCAGCACCTAACTATGGCTACACCTTC. It encodes CASRDPAPNYGYTF.

V gene TRBV5-1 combines with J gene TRBJ2-5; D ambiguous. V lost 5 bases to trimming and J lost 2 bases, with 13 bases between them. The CDR3 contains 14 residues. Germline CDR1 is SGHRS and CDR2 is YFSETQ. Here the CDR3 reads CASSFVHQQETQYF. For the CDR3, the DNA is TGCGCCAGCAGTTTCGTCCATCAACAAGAGACCCAGTACTTC.

This clone was seen a handful of times. V is TRBV11-3 and J is TRBJ2-2; no definite D call. The CDR3 length is 14 residues. Trimming shortened V by 1 base and J by 5 bases, and 8 bases separated the two germline ends. Germline assignment: CDR1 SGHNT and CDR2 YENEEA. The CDR3: CASSLGRITGELFF. The CDR3 bases are TGTGCCAGCAGCTTAGGACGGATTACCGGGGAGCTGTTTTTT.

This sequence joins TRBV5-1 and TRBJ2-7, with 10 nucleotides matching TRBD2. CDR3 length: 17 residues. V shed 2 bases, J shed 1 base, and the junction held 9 bases outside the gene matches. Germline V gene lookup returns CDR1 SGHRS and CDR2 YFSETQ. The CDR3 DNA is TGCGCCAGCAGCTTATGGCTAGCGGGAGCCCTTTCCTACGAGCAGTACTTC. Protein product: CASSLWLAGALSYEQYF.

The chain is built from TRBV28 and TRBJ2-3; 14 bases match TRBD2. Germline V gene lookup returns CDR1 MDHEN and CDR2 SYDVKM. V was pared by 6 bases and J by 3 bases, with 14 bases of the junction left unmatched. This CDR3 spans 19 amino acids. The CDR3 region has the DNA TGTGCCAGCAGCACCTCTTATGGACTAGCGGGAGGAACGACAGATACGCAGTATTTT. Translating gives CASSTSYGLAGGTTDTQYF.

This sequence joins TRBV28 and TRBJ1-1; TRBD1 matches at 7 bases. The CDR3 is 14 amino acids. Trimming took 6 bases from V and 4 from J; bases not matched to a gene: 8. CDR1 and CDR2 from the germline V gene are MDHEN and SYDVKM. The CDR3 sequence is CASRYRGMGTEAFF. CDR3 in DNA: TGTGCCAGCAGGTACAGGGGCATGGGCACTGAAGCTTTCTTT.

This clone was detected only a few times. The sample holds other DNA sequences that translate to the same CDR3. The chain has TRBV2 and TRBJ1-5; D ambiguous. The germline CDR1 and CDR2 sequences are SNHLY and FYNNEI. Trimming cost V 4 bases and J 2 bases, with 6 bases left between them. This CDR3 is 13 amino acids long. The CDR3 loop is CASSGGGNQPQHF. DNA of the CDR3: TGTGCCAGCAGTGGGGGAGGCAATCAGCCCCAGCATTTT.

The genes are TRBV5-1 and TRBJ2-1; 10 bases are a match to TRBD2. The CDR3 contains 14 residues. J lost 2 bases, V lost 5 bases, and 1 base had no gene match. Germline CDR1 and CDR2: SGHRS and YFSETQ. The CDR3 sequence is CASSSGGTYNEQFF. DNA of the CDR3: TGCGCCAGCAGTAGCGGGGGGACCTACAATGAGCAGTTCTTC.

This clone has just a few counts. The chain recombines TRBV7-9 with TRBJ1-5; weak D call: TRBD1 (5 bases). The V gene's germline CDR1 is SEHNR and CDR2 FQNEAQ (reference sequence). There are 14 residues in the CDR3. The germline V and J ends were trimmed by 6 bases and 6 bases, with 15 bases remaining between them. CDR3 nucleotide sequence: TGTGCCAGCAGTGGGGACGCAGGAGGTCAGCCCCAGCATTTT. Translated: CASSGDAGGQPQHF.